Shown below are 4 T cell receptor beta chains from a single sample sequenced in a study of blood T cells in healthy people across ages. A J-beta primer mix and a sample-barcoded 5' primer were used in a second PCR of roughly 6 to 11 cycles. MiXCR, applied by TCRdb to the 5' RACE reads, yields one record per CDR3 protein. This sample carries about 670,000 distinct CDR3 sequences, more than 45% of them seen once, and the ten largest clones take roughly 14%. Source material: blood. These receptors all stem from a woman at least 80 years old in good health.

This rearrangement joins TRBV10-3 to TRBJ2-7; maybe TRBD2 (5 bases). CDR3 length: 11 residues. The germline CDR1 and CDR2 sequences are ENHRY and SYGVKD. Deletions cut 10 bases from V and 5 bases from J, with 12 bases between. This CDR3 is CATEWENEQYF. The CDR3 bases are TGTGCCACAGAGTGGGAGAACGAGCAGTACTTC.

The CDR3 region has the DNA TGCGCCAGCAGCACGAACCCCACGACAGGGCAAGAGACCCAGTACTTC. As protein: CASSTNPTTGQETQYF. The V call is TRBV5-1, the J call TRBJ2-5, with 7 bases matching TRBD1. Looked up from germline, CDR1 is SGHRS and CDR2 is YFSETQ. V shed 4 bases and J 2 bases; nucleotides not matched to a gene: 11. This CDR3 is 16 amino acids long.

The V gene is TRBV2, the J gene TRBJ2-7; possible D gene TRBD1, 6 bases. Trimming pared 8 bases from V and 2 bases from J, leaving 16 bases between. Germline CDR1 SNHLY, CDR2 FYNNEI. The CDR3 runs to 14 residues. CDR3: CASLGARGPYEQYF. In DNA, the CDR3 is TGTGCCAGCCTGGGGGCGAGGGGTCCCTACGAGCAGTACTTC.

The chain combines TRBV7-9 with TRBJ2-3; a weak D match, TRBD2 (6 bases). CDR1 and CDR2 (germline): SEHNR, FQNEAQ (reference sequence). V lost 5 bases to trimming and J lost 2 bases, with 11 bases between them. The CDR3 is made up of 14 amino acids. This chain's CDR3 is CASSHRDFTDTQYF. In nucleotides, the CDR3 is TGTGCCAGCAGCCACCGGGACTTCACAGATACGCAGTATTTT.